A single sample is the source of the 26 T cell receptor beta chains below, sequenced in a study of cytotoxic CD8 clonotypes in ibrutinib-treated CLL. Assay used: immunoSEQ multiplex PCR; TCRdb lists only in-frame clones, some missing. The sample contains hundreds of thousands of clones, about three quarters of which appear only once. The specimen was PBMCs, collected after 24 months of ibrutinib treatment. The receptors shown here come from a human donor with chronic lymphocytic leukemia.

The chain employs TRBV4-1 and TRBJ2-1; the D call may be TRBD1 or TRBD2 (5 bases each). This CDR3 region has 14 residues. V was clipped by 1 base and J by 8 bases, with 12 bases between them. The germline V gene encodes CDR1 MGHRA and CDR2 YSYEKL. In nucleotides, the CDR3 is TGCGCCAGCAGCCAAGGGGTTGGGGACGATGAGCAGTTCTTC. As protein: CASSQGVGDDEQFF.

The chain is built from TRBV5-6 and TRBJ2-3; 7 bases line up with TRBD1. J gave up 8 bases and V 0 bases, and 12 bases lay outside the gene matches. The CDR3 consists of 16 residues. Looked up from germline, CDR1 is SGHDT and CDR2 is YYEEEE. The CDR3 DNA reads TGTGCCAGCAGCTTGGGGACAGGCGACCTTTCGGGTACGCAGTATTTT. Encoded protein: CASSLGTGDLSGTQYF.

V and J are TRBV4-1 and TRBJ2-7, with 7 positions matching TRBD1. Germline V gives CDR1 MGHRA, CDR2 YSYEKL. V was clipped by 4 bases and J by 5 bases; unmatched bases: 8. This CDR3 contains 14 residues. The CDR3 loop reads CASSRDRDPDEQYF. CDR3 bases: TGCGCCAGCAGCCGCGACAGGGACCCAGACGAGCAGTACTTC.

The rearrangement links TRBV9 to TRBJ1-1; unclear D gene. The CDR3 loop spans 12 amino acids. The germline gives CDR1 SGDLS, CDR2 YYNGEE. V was cut by 3 bases and J by 4 bases, with 7 bases left in between. The DNA of the CDR3 is TGTGCCAGCAGCGCCCTGGGCACTGAAGCTTTCTTT. Protein: CASSALGTEAFF.

V is TRBV18 and J is TRBJ2-5; the match to TRBD1 covers 10 bases. Germline CDR1 KGHSH, CDR2 LQKENI. V dropped 5 bases and J dropped 1; count of bases not matched to a gene: 7. CDR3 size: 16 residues. CDR3 nucleotide sequence: TGTGCCAGCTCATCCTCCCGGGACAGGGGCCAAGAGACCCAGTACTTC. Translating gives CASSSSRDRGQETQYF.

The J gene is TRBJ2-7, the V gene TRBV9; TRBD2 is a possible D gene (5 bases). Germline lookup yields CDR1 SGDLS and CDR2 YYNGEE. V was shortened by 7 bases and J by 2 bases, with 7 bases between the two germline ends. The CDR3 contains 11 residues. The CDR3 sequence: CASGSAYEQYF. The DNA of the CDR3 is TGTGCCAGCGGGAGTGCCTACGAGCAGTACTTC.

The rearrangement links TRBV27 to TRBJ2-3; 8 nucleotides line up with TRBD1. Germline V gene data show CDR1 as MNHEY and CDR2 as SMNVEV (reference sequence). The junction had 5 bases not matched to a gene; V was cut back by 6 bases and J by 3 bases. This CDR3 region has 14 residues. This CDR3 is CASSWTGRTDTQYF. For the CDR3, the DNA is TGTGCCAGCAGCTGGACAGGGAGGACAGATACGCAGTATTTT.

The chain has TRBV7-6 and TRBJ1-1; D is undetermined. V lost 2 bases, J lost 5 bases, and 9 bases lay in between. CDR3 size: 13 residues. From germline, CDR1 is SGHVS and CDR2 FNYEAQ. The CDR3 DNA reads as TGTGCCAGCAGCTTATCGTCCGGGACTGAAGCTTTCTTT. Translation gives CASSLSSGTEAFF.

The chain recombines TRBV11-2 with TRBJ2-7; 7 bases match TRBD1. Germline CDR1 reads SGHAT; CDR2 reads FQNNGV. Germline trimming cut 3 bases from V and 1 base from J; bases unmatched to any gene: 3. This CDR3 is 14 amino acids long. For the CDR3, the DNA is TGTGCCAGCAGCTTGACAGGGCCTTCCTACGAGCAGTACTTC. Its translation is CASSLTGPSYEQYF.

This clone was counted a few times. The V gene is TRBV19, the J gene TRBJ1-3, with D unresolved. Per germline, CDR1 LNHDA and CDR2 SQIVND (reference sequence). V lost 3 bases to trimming and J lost 1 base, with 16 bases between them. The CDR3 consists of 17 residues. CDR3 coding DNA: TGTGCCAGTAGTATTGTGACCCCGGGAGGATCTGGAAACACCATATATTTT. Encoded protein: CASSIVTPGGSGNTIYF.

The chain carries TRBV4-3 and TRBJ2-1, with TRBD2 matching 7 bases. The V segment lost 0 bases and the J segment 4 bases; nucleotides outside the gene matches: 9. This CDR3 is built from 17 residues. Germline V gene lookup returns CDR1 LGHNA and CDR2 YSLEER. As DNA, the CDR3 is TGCGCCAGCAGCCAAGAAGGAACGGGAGGAGGGTACAATGAGCAGTTCTTC. It yields the protein CASSQEGTGGGYNEQFF.

The DNA for the CDR3 is TGTGCCAGCAGTTTAAGCCCCCGGCAGGGGGCTATCGTCAATCAGCCCCAGCATTTT. Its translation: CASSLSPRQGAIVNQPQHF. The chain is built from TRBV28 and TRBJ1-5; 8 bases map to TRBD1. V lost 2 bases to trimming and J lost 3 bases; unmatched junction nucleotides: 15. The CDR3 covers 19 residues. Germline CDR1 MDHEN, CDR2 SYDVKM.

Of note for this clone: Other DNA sequences within the sample encode an identical CDR3. The chain couples TRBV7-2 to TRBJ2-5; 9 nucleotides agree with TRBD2. The germline CDR1 and CDR2 sequences are SGHTA and FQGNSA. With V trimmed by 5 bases and J by 1 base, 2 bases remained unmatched. CDR3 length: 14 amino acids. CDR3 residues: CASSPSGVQETQYF. In nucleotides, the CDR3 is TGTGCCAGCAGCCCTAGCGGGGTCCAAGAGACCCAGTACTTC. Full variable domain (remainder filled in from reference TRBV7-2 and TRBJ2-5): GAGVSQSPSNKVTEKGKDVELRCDPISGHTALYWYRQSLGQGLEFLIYFQGNSAPDKSGLPSDRFSAERTGGSVSTLTIQRTQQEDSAVYLCASSPSGVQETQYFGPGTRLLVL.

The V and J genes are TRBV27 and TRBJ1-1; D is undetermined. CDR3 length: 13 residues. The germline V gene has CDR1 MNHEY and CDR2 SMNVEV (reference sequence). Trimming shortened V by 3 bases and J by 1 base, and 6 bases separated the two germline ends. The CDR3 coding sequence is TGTGCCAGCAGTTTCGGTTGGAACACTGAAGCTTTCTTT. This encodes CASSFGWNTEAFF.

The chain carries TRBV28 and TRBJ2-7; no clear D. Germline loops: CDR1 MDHEN, CDR2 SYDVKM. The CDR3 extends over 11 amino acids. V was cut by 1 base and J by 7 bases, with 5 bases left in between. CDR3 region: CASSLLNEQYF. In DNA form, the CDR3 reads TGTGCCAGCAGTTTATTGAATGAGCAGTACTTC. Looking up the rest from reference TRBV28 and TRBJ2-7 gives the full variable domain: DVKVTQSSRYLVKRTGEKVFLECVQDMDHENMFWYRQDPGLGLRLIYFSYDVKMKEKGDIPEGYSVSREKKERFSLILESASTNQTSMYLCASSLLNEQYFGPGTRLTVT.

The chain links TRBV5-1 to TRBJ1-1; no clear D. V lost 4 bases to trimming and J lost 0 bases, with 7 bases between them. CDR1 and CDR2 (germline): SGHRS, YFSETQ. The CDR3 has 13 amino acids. In DNA, the CDR3 is TGCGCCAGCAGCCCGACGCTGAACACTGAAGCTTTCTTT. This codes for CASSPTLNTEAFF.

The V and J genes are TRBV25-1 and TRBJ2-7; 9 bases agree with TRBD2. This CDR3 spans 15 amino acids. The trim removed 1 base at V and 2 bases at J, leaving 3 bases unmatched. Germline V gene data show CDR1 as MGHDK and CDR2 as SYGVNS. The DNA of the CDR3 is TGTGCCAGCAGTGAATTCTTAGCGGGAGCCTACGAGCAGTACTTC. The encoded protein is CASSEFLAGAYEQYF.

J is TRBJ2-5 and V is TRBV7-2, with 9 bases aligning to TRBD2. V lost 4 bases, J lost 6 bases, and 15 bases stayed unmatched. Germline V lookup: CDR1 SGHTA, CDR2 FQGNSA. The CDR3 has 17 amino acids. CDR3 sequence (DNA): TGTGCCAGCAGCTCCAGTAGTGGGCTAGCGGGAACGAAGACCCAGTACTTC. Protein sequence: CASSSSSGLAGTKTQYF.

This clone was seen only a few times. The V call is TRBV2, the J call TRBJ1-1, with D uncertain. CDR1 is SNHLY, CDR2 FYNNEI, per germline. Trimming removed 4 bases at V and 3 bases at J, with 9 bases between. The length of the CDR3 is 13 residues. This chain's CDR3 is CASSVDGYTEAFF. The CDR3, as DNA: TGTGCCAGCAGTGTCGATGGTTACACTGAAGCTTTCTTT.

The genes are TRBV28 and TRBJ2-7; 8 bases fit TRBD1. CDR1 and CDR2 from the germline V gene are MDHEN and SYDVKM. The V and J ends lost 4 bases and 2 bases, in that order; junction bases with no gene match: 7. The CDR3 consists of 15 residues. The DNA of the CDR3 is TGTGCCAGCAGTTCAGCCCGGGACAGGCCCTACGAGCAGTACTTC. Its protein product is CASSSARDRPYEQYF.

This chain uses TRBV6-5 with TRBJ2-7; 9 bases agree with TRBD1. The germline V gene encodes CDR1 MNHEY and CDR2 SVGAGI. V dropped 1 base and J dropped 6; count of bases not matched to a gene: 7. The CDR3 loop spans 15 amino acids. As DNA, the CDR3 is TGTGCCAGCAGTTACTGGGGGACAGGGTTCTCCGAGCAGTACTTC. Translation gives CASSYWGTGFSEQYF.

The sample holds a few counts of this clone. The genes are TRBV5-1 and TRBJ2-7; TRBD1 matches at 10 bases. Germline V gene lookup returns CDR1 SGHRS and CDR2 YFSETQ. The CDR3 spans 15 residues. The junction had 12 bases not matched to a gene; V was cut back by 6 bases and J by 6 bases. This CDR3 is CASTTAGTGAVEQYF. The CDR3 bases are TGCGCCAGCACCACCGCCGGGACAGGGGCGGTCGAGCAGTACTTC.

The chain recombines TRBV29-1 with TRBJ2-4; D might be TRBD2 (5 bases). This CDR3 contains 13 residues. Per the germline V gene, CDR1 is SQVTM and CDR2 is ANQGSEA. V gave up 4 bases and J gave up 3 bases, with 10 bases separating them. CDR3 DNA sequence: TGCAGCGTTGTCCGGGATGGCAAAAACATTCAGTACTTC. As protein: CSVVRDGKNIQYF.

This chain joins TRBV6-5 and TRBJ2-3; 11 positions agree with TRBD2. The CDR3 spans 16 residues. The germline V gene has CDR1 MNHEY and CDR2 SVGAGI. V was clipped by 3 bases and J by 2 bases; unmatched bases: 4. This CDR3 reads CASSYLAGGATDTQYF. In nucleotides, the CDR3 is TGTGCCAGCAGTTATCTAGCGGGAGGTGCCACAGATACGCAGTATTTT.

V is TRBV12-5 and J is TRBJ2-1, with TRBD1 matching over 9 bases. The junction had 9 bases not matched to a gene; V was cut back by 5 bases and J by 7 bases. Germline lookup yields CDR1 LGHNT and CDR2 FRNRAP. The CDR3 consists of 15 residues. CDR3 coding DNA: TGTGCTAGTGGTCCGGGACAGGGATATTTGAATGAGCAGTTCTTC. Protein product: CASGPGQGYLNEQFF.

This rearrangement joins TRBV27 to TRBJ2-7, with D tentatively TRBD2 (6 bases). CDR3 size: 13 residues. The V end was cut by 0 bases, the J end by 7 bases, with 10 bases between. CDR1 and CDR2 from the germline V gene are MNHEY and SMNVEV (reference sequence). The CDR3 here is CASSLSRRGEQYF. The CDR3 DNA is TGTGCCAGCAGTTTATCGCGCCGGGGGGAGCAGTACTTC.